The 6 T cell receptor beta chains reported below all come from one sample, sequenced in a study of cytomegalovirus exposure and HLA in healthy donors. The study ran its PCR with 60 Vbeta and 13 Jbeta primers. Using immunoSEQ multiplex PCR, the repertoire was profiled, and TCRdb retains in-frame clones only, with some absent. The sample includes 100,000 to 150,000 clones, about 9.4% of them seen just once. The sample consisted of PBMCs. The receptors here all came from a woman aged 40 to 49 in good health and CMV-seropositive.

This clone appeared many times. The rearrangement joins TRBV6-6 to TRBJ1-5; D unclear. This CDR3 has 13 amino acids. The ends were cut back, 2 bases at V and 3 bases at J, with 5 bases in the middle. Germline CDR1 MNHNY, CDR2 SVGAGI (reference sequence). This CDR3 reads CASSYEFNQPQHF. As DNA, the CDR3 is TGTGCCAGCAGTTACGAGTTCAATCAGCCCCAGCATTTT.

V usage is TRBV11-2 and J usage is TRBJ1-1; tentatively, D is TRBD1 (5 bases). The CDR3 has 14 amino acids. The V end lost 3 bases, the J end lost 3 bases, and 11 bases lay between the germline ends. CDR1 and CDR2 from the germline V gene are SGHAT and FQNNGV. This chain's CDR3 is CASSFAGLDTEAFF. The CDR3 coding sequence is TGTGCCAGCAGCTTCGCGGGGCTCGACACTGAAGCTTTCTTT. The variable domain in full, completed from reference TRBV11-2 and TRBJ1-1, reads EAGVAQSPRYKIIEKRQSVAFWCNPISGHATLYWYQQILGQGPKLLIQFQNNGVVDDSQLPKDRFSAERLKGVDSTLKIQPAKLEDSAVYLCASSFAGLDTEAFFGQGTRLTVV.

This clone was counted between two and nine times. The rearrangement joins TRBV9 to TRBJ2-1, with TRBD2 matching over 11 bases. Germline CDR1 and CDR2: SGDLS and YYNGEE. The V segment lost 0 bases and the J segment 2 bases; nucleotides outside the gene matches: 7. The CDR3 loop spans 18 amino acids. DNA of the CDR3: TGTGCCAGCAGCGTAGGGGGTAGCGGGGGGGCCGCCTACAATGAGCAGTTCTTC. Protein: CASSVGGSGGAAYNEQFF.

The chain joins TRBV6-5 to TRBJ2-1; weak D call: TRBD2 (6 bases). With 6 bases removed from V and 1 base from J, the gap between germline ends came to 13 bases. Germline V lookup: CDR1 MNHEY, CDR2 SVGAGI. The CDR3 totals 15 residues. The CDR3 region has the DNA TGTGCCAGCAGAATTCGGGGGAGATCCTACAATGAGCAGTTCTTC. Protein: CASRIRGRSYNEQFF.

The V and J genes are TRBV28 and TRBJ2-7, with TRBD1 matching over 10 bases. Germline CDR1 is MDHEN and CDR2 is SYDVKM. The trim removed 6 bases at V and 3 bases at J, leaving 5 bases unmatched. This CDR3 contains 14 residues. CDR3 in amino acids: CASRWTGGNYEQYF. DNA of the CDR3: TGTGCCAGCAGATGGACAGGGGGGAACTACGAGCAGTACTTC.

This clone was recorded a few times. V usage is TRBV7-6 and J usage is TRBJ2-7; 10 nucleotides line up with TRBD1. This CDR3 has 14 amino acids. Germline trimming cut 4 bases from V and 6 bases from J; bases unmatched to any gene: 6. Germline assignment: CDR1 SGHVS and CDR2 FNYEAQ. CDR3 in DNA: TGTGCCAGCAGCTGGGACAGGGGTAGAGGCGAGCAGTACTTC. As protein: CASSWDRGRGEQYF.